The text below deals with one T cell receptor (beta chain). Measured with immunoSEQ multiplex PCR; TCRdb has only the in-frame clones, and not every one. This table holds 70,000 to 95,000 clones, 95% to 98% found once. This entry belongs to a study of technical replicates of blood from a handful of donors. The CDR3 spans 15 residues. Trimming removed 7 bases from V and 2 bases from J, with 15 bases in between. The V gene's germline CDR1 is MDHEN and CDR2 SYDVKM. This clonotype was obtained from a human donor in good health. Specimen: T cells isolated from PBMCs. The V and J genes are TRBV28 and TRBJ2-1; D is undetermined. The CDR3 region has the DNA TGTGCCAGCAATAGTAAATTCACCCCCTACAATGAGCAGTTCTTC. It translates to CASNSKFTPYNEQFF.